These 9 T cell receptor beta chains came from one sample sequenced in a study of CD8 T cells in Susac syndrome. Random hexamers served to reverse transcribe roughly 0.5 to 1 ug RNA. TCRdb used MiXCR to reprocess the immunoSEQ multiplex PCR reads, holding one entry per CDR3 protein. The data show 100,000 to 150,000 distinct CDR3 sequences, 90% to 95% seen once. The sequencing input was CD8+ T cells from PBMCs. These receptors were obtained from a human donor with Susac syndrome.

The chain carries TRBV5-4 and TRBJ2-7; D may match TRBD1 or TRBD2 (5 bases each). CDR3 size: 13 residues. Between the trimmed V and J ends, which lost 4 bases and 4 bases, there was a span of 12 bases. CDR1 SGHNT and CDR2 YYREEE come from the germline V gene (reference sequence). CDR3 nucleotide sequence: TGTGCCAGCAGCCCCGGGACGCAATACGAGCAGTACTTC. It encodes CASSPGTQYEQYF.

A single count supports this clonotype. The rearrangement joins TRBV9 to TRBJ2-5; unclear D gene. This CDR3 contains 14 residues. Germline CDR1 and CDR2: SGDLS and YYNGEE. V shed 5 bases and J shed 5 bases, with 16 bases lying between them. For the CDR3, the DNA is TGTGCCAGCAGTGCGGCCCCCCTGGAGGAGACCCAGTACTTC. Residues: CASSAAPLEETQYF.

The chain uses TRBV12-3 or TRBV12-4 and TRBJ2-3; tentatively, D is TRBD2 (6 bases). Deletions cut 6 bases from V and 4 bases from J, with 14 bases between. The CDR3 is made up of 14 amino acids. The CDR3 DNA is TGTGCCAGCAGCGAGCGGGCACCCCCAGATACGCAGTATTTT. Amino acids: CASSERAPPDTQYF.

V is TRBV30 and J is TRBJ2-3; D not resolved. Germline CDR1 reads GTSNPN; CDR2 reads SVGIG (reference sequence). CDR3 length equals 12 residues. V gave up 0 bases and J gave up 4 bases, with 5 bases separating them. This CDR3 reads CAWSVKSDTQYF. The CDR3 DNA is TGTGCCTGGAGTGTGAAGTCAGATACGCAGTATTTT.

V and J are TRBV27 and TRBJ2-3, with D perhaps TRBD1 (5 bases). CDR1 and CDR2 from the germline V gene are MNHEY and SMNVEV (reference sequence). The V gene lost 4 bases and the J gene lost 0 bases, with 8 bases spanning the gap. The CDR3 extends over 14 amino acids. CDR3 DNA: TGTGCCAGCAGTTCCAGACAGAGCACAGATACGCAGTATTTT. It is translated as CASSSRQSTDTQYF.

The rearrangement links TRBV9 to TRBJ1-1; D is unclear. Germline CDR1 SGDLS, CDR2 YYNGEE. The V end lost 6 bases, the J end lost 4 bases, and 16 bases lay between the germline ends. The CDR3 covers 14 residues. Here the CDR3 DNA reads TGTGCCAGCACTCCAGACGGCGGAGGCACTGAAGCTTTCTTT. It translates to CASTPDGGGTEAFF.

The V gene is TRBV11-2, the J gene TRBJ2-1; 15 nucleotides match TRBD2. The CDR3 runs to 17 residues. The germline CDR1 and CDR2 sequences are SGHAT and FQNNGV. V shed 4 bases, J shed 8 bases, and the junction held 9 bases outside the gene matches. CDR3 DNA: TGTGCCAGCAGCTCCTGGACTAGCGGGGGGGCCATTGATGAGCAGTTCTTC. Amino acid sequence: CASSSWTSGGAIDEQFF. Full variable domain (missing parts from reference TRBV11-2 and TRBJ2-1): EAGVAQSPRYKIIEKRQSVAFWCNPISGHATLYWYQQILGQGPKLLIQFQNNGVVDDSQLPKDRFSAERLKGVDSTLKIQPAKLEDSAVYLCASSSWTSGGAIDEQFFGPGTRLTVL.

The rearrangement uses TRBV20-1 and TRBJ2-1; 14 bases are shared with TRBD2. J gave up 2 bases and V 0 bases, and 6 bases lay outside the gene matches. Germline CDR1 and CDR2: DFQATT and SNEGSKA (reference sequence). CDR3 length: 18 residues. The CDR3, as DNA: TGCAGTGCTAGAGATCCAGGACTAGCGGGGGGTACCTACAATGAGCAGTTCTTC. It specifies CSARDPGLAGGTYNEQFF.

V is TRBV29-1 and J is TRBJ2-2, with D perhaps TRBD2 (5 bases). Trimming took 7 bases from V and 7 from J, leaving 16 bases between them. This CDR3 comprises 13 residues. Per the germline V gene, CDR1 is SQVTM and CDR2 is ANQGSEA. The CDR3 protein is CSGELGYGGELFF. The CDR3 DNA follows: TGCAGCGGGGAACTAGGGTACGGCGGGGAGCTGTTTTTT.